The rows below give T cell receptor beta chains drawn from one sample of a study of T cells in Graves' hyperthyroidism and ophthalmopathy. Each CDR3 protein is one row after TCRdb ran MiXCR on the multiplex PCR reads. The sample gives about 200,000 distinct CDR3 sequences, more than 15% of which show up once; roughly 50% is in the top ten. Sequenced input: blood. These receptors all come from a man aged 45-65 years with Graves' hyperthyroidism. CDR3s include the opening cysteine and the closing phenylalanine or tryptophan. Fields, in order: D gene, J gene, V gene, clone size, CDR3 DNA, CDR3 protein. A D gene is named only where the DNA matches it firmly. A clone size is listed for some rows: how often the clone was seen (once, few, many), or a class if it is expanded.

d_call: -
j_call: TRBJ1-5
v_call: TRBV5-1
clone_size: few
cdr3_nt: TGCGCCAGCAGCTTGGGGGGGGCGTATCAGCCCCAGCATTTT
cdr3_aa: CASSLGGAYQPQHF

d_call: -
j_call: TRBJ2-5
v_call: TRBV12-3/TRBV12-4
clone_size: many
cdr3_nt: TGTGCCAGCACCTCCAGGCGAAGGGAGAGGGGGACCCAGTACTTC
cdr3_aa: CASTSRRRERGTQYF

d_call: -
j_call: TRBJ1-6
v_call: TRBV27
clone_size: few
cdr3_nt: TGTGCCAGCAGTAACCGAGGACGAGAGAATTCACCCCTCCACTTT
cdr3_aa: CASSNRGRENSPLHF

d_call: TRBD1
j_call: TRBJ2-2
v_call: TRBV29-1
clone_size: many
cdr3_nt: TGCAGCGTCCGACAGGGGTACGACACCGGGGAGCTGTTTTTT
cdr3_aa: CSVRQGYDTGELFF

d_call: -
j_call: TRBJ2-7
v_call: TRBV28
clone_size: many
cdr3_nt: TGTGCCAGCAGCTCACCCGCACTAGCCAGTTCTTACGAGCAGTACTTC
cdr3_aa: CASSSPALASSYEQYF

d_call: -
j_call: TRBJ2-5
v_call: TRBV20-1
clone_size: -
cdr3_nt: TGCAGTGCTAGAGAGGGGGGCAGCCCCTCCGGGTACTTC
cdr3_aa: CSAREGGSPSGYF

d_call: -
j_call: TRBJ2-3
v_call: TRBV20-1
clone_size: many
cdr3_nt: TGCAGTGCTAGAGAGAAGCGGGCAACAGATACGCAGTATTTT
cdr3_aa: CSAREKRATDTQYF

d_call: -
j_call: TRBJ1-5
v_call: TRBV7-2
clone_size: -
cdr3_nt: TGTGCCAGCAGCTCCCCTGAGATCGGGCAGCCCCAGCATTTT
cdr3_aa: CASSSPEIGQPQHF

d_call: -
j_call: TRBJ2-5
v_call: TRBV27
clone_size: many
cdr3_nt: TGTGCCAGCAGTTTAACGGCTGGGACGGCAGGAGAGACCCAGTACTTC
cdr3_aa: CASSLTAGTAGETQYF

d_call: -
j_call: TRBJ2-5
v_call: TRBV3-1
clone_size: many
cdr3_nt: TGTGCCAGCAGCCAAGGTAGACGGGTAGAGACCCAGTACTTC
cdr3_aa: CASSQGRRVETQYF

d_call: -
j_call: TRBJ2-7
v_call: TRBV2
clone_size: many
cdr3_nt: TGTGCCAGCAGTGAACAACTGGCCTACGAGCAGTACTTC
cdr3_aa: CASSEQLAYEQYF

d_call: -
j_call: TRBJ2-1
v_call: TRBV6-1
clone_size: many
cdr3_nt: TGTGCCAGCAGTGAATATGGGGAGTCCTGGAATGAGCAGTTCTTC
cdr3_aa: CASSEYGESWNEQFF

d_call: TRBD2
j_call: TRBJ2-7
v_call: TRBV7-2
clone_size: -
cdr3_nt: TGTGCCAGCAGCTTTGGCGGGAGGGCCTACGAGCAGTACTTC
cdr3_aa: CASSFGGRAYEQYF

d_call: -
j_call: TRBJ2-1
v_call: TRBV7-2
clone_size: few
cdr3_nt: TGTGCCAGCAGCTTAGGGACGGGAGTGGGCTATGAGCAGTTCTTC
cdr3_aa: CASSLGTGVGYEQFF

d_call: -
j_call: TRBJ2-1
v_call: TRBV3-1
clone_size: few
cdr3_nt: TGTGCCAGCAGCCACCTTCGAGTCGTCAATGAGCAGTTCTTC
cdr3_aa: CASSHLRVVNEQFF

d_call: TRBD2
j_call: TRBJ2-5
v_call: TRBV20-1
clone_size: many
cdr3_nt: TGCAGTGCTAGGGGACTAGCGGGGGCTTCAGGGACCCAGTACTTC
cdr3_aa: CSARGLAGASGTQYF

d_call: TRBD2
j_call: TRBJ2-2
v_call: TRBV4-1
clone_size: -
cdr3_nt: TGCGCCAGCAGCCAAGAGCCTAGCGGGAGTGGAAGCGGGGAGCTGTTTTTT
cdr3_aa: CASSQEPSGSGSGELFF

d_call: -
j_call: TRBJ1-5
v_call: TRBV5-5
clone_size: many
cdr3_nt: TGTGCCAGCAGCTTGGATGGGCGACAGGCTTATCAGCCCCAGCATTTT
cdr3_aa: CASSLDGRQAYQPQHF

d_call: -
j_call: TRBJ2-2
v_call: TRBV27
clone_size: few
cdr3_nt: TGTGCCAGCAGTTCCTCCGGCGGGAACACCGGGGAGCTGTTTTTT
cdr3_aa: CASSSSGGNTGELFF

d_call: -
j_call: TRBJ2-2
v_call: TRBV20-1
clone_size: many
cdr3_nt: TGCAGTGGTGCTGACGGGCGAGGCTCCGGGGAGCTGTTTTTT
cdr3_aa: CSGADGRGSGELFF

d_call: TRBD1
j_call: TRBJ2-3
v_call: TRBV29-1
clone_size: many
cdr3_nt: TGCAGCGTCGCTCCTGGGACAGTGCCAGGAGATACGCAGTATTTT
cdr3_aa: CSVAPGTVPGDTQYF

d_call: TRBD1
j_call: TRBJ2-5
v_call: TRBV3-1
clone_size: many
cdr3_nt: TGTGCCAGCAGCCAAGGGACAGGGGGAGAGACCCAGTACTTC
cdr3_aa: CASSQGTGGETQYF

d_call: TRBD2
j_call: TRBJ2-7
v_call: TRBV10-3
clone_size: few
cdr3_nt: TGTGCCAGCGGGCAGCGGGGGGACGAGCAGTACTTC
cdr3_aa: CASGQRGDEQYF

d_call: -
j_call: TRBJ1-1
v_call: TRBV7-9
clone_size: -
cdr3_nt: TGTGCCAGCAGCCCGGCGGTCCACACTGAAGCTTTCTTT
cdr3_aa: CASSPAVHTEAFF

d_call: TRBD1
j_call: TRBJ2-1
v_call: TRBV5-1
clone_size: many
cdr3_nt: TGCGCCAGCAGCACCGGGACAGGGGCGGGCAATGAGCAGTTCTTC
cdr3_aa: CASSTGTGAGNEQFF

d_call: TRBD1
j_call: TRBJ2-7
v_call: TRBV3-1
clone_size: -
cdr3_nt: TGTGCCAGCAGCACCCGACAGGGCGAGCAGTACTTC
cdr3_aa: CASSTRQGEQYF

d_call: -
j_call: TRBJ2-2
v_call: TRBV3-1
clone_size: -
cdr3_nt: TGTGCCAGCAGCCAACAAAGGAGGTCCCGGTGGGACACCGGGGAGCTGTTTTTT
cdr3_aa: CASSQQRRSRWDTGELFF

d_call: TRBD2
j_call: TRBJ2-7
v_call: TRBV6-1
clone_size: -
cdr3_nt: TGTGCCAGCAAGGCTAGCGGATCCTACGAGCAGTACTTC
cdr3_aa: CASKASGSYEQYF

d_call: TRBD2
j_call: TRBJ2-1
v_call: TRBV27
clone_size: many
cdr3_nt: TGTGCCAGCAGTTTATTAGCGACAGCCGCTTCTAGCGGGGAGCAGTTCTTC
cdr3_aa: CASSLLATAASSGEQFF

d_call: -
j_call: TRBJ2-2
v_call: TRBV5-1
clone_size: -
cdr3_nt: TGCGCCAGCAGCTTGCTTTCGACTAGAAACACCGGGGAGCTGTTTTTT
cdr3_aa: CASSLLSTRNTGELFF

d_call: -
j_call: TRBJ1-3
v_call: TRBV10-2
clone_size: -
cdr3_nt: TGCGCCAGCAGTGACCAGTTGAACACCATATATTTT
cdr3_aa: CASSDQLNTIYF

d_call: -
j_call: TRBJ1-6
v_call: TRBV7-6
clone_size: many
cdr3_nt: TGTGCCAGCAGCTTAGGGGGGCGGTCACCCCTCCACTTT
cdr3_aa: CASSLGGRSPLHF

d_call: -
j_call: TRBJ1-2
v_call: TRBV10-3
clone_size: -
cdr3_nt: TGTGCCATCAGTGAGTCTGCCACGGGGTATGGCTACACCTTC
cdr3_aa: CAISESATGYGYTF

d_call: TRBD2
j_call: TRBJ2-1
v_call: TRBV14
clone_size: few
cdr3_nt: TGTGCCAGCAGCCAAGATCGGAGGACTAGCGGGAGGGGAGAGCAGTTCTTC
cdr3_aa: CASSQDRRTSGRGEQFF

d_call: -
j_call: TRBJ1-1
v_call: TRBV2
clone_size: many
cdr3_nt: TGTGCCAGCATTCTACAGGTGGTTAACACTGAAGCTTTCTTT
cdr3_aa: CASILQVVNTEAFF

d_call: TRBD1
j_call: TRBJ2-1
v_call: TRBV7-8
clone_size: many
cdr3_nt: TGTGCCAGCAGCCCGTGGACAGGGGGCGAGCAGTTCTTC
cdr3_aa: CASSPWTGGEQFF

d_call: TRBD2
j_call: TRBJ2-3
v_call: TRBV7-9
clone_size: many
cdr3_nt: TGTGCCAGCAGCTTAATGTTATCCGTGCGTGGCGGGAGGGCCATAGATACGCAGTATTTT
cdr3_aa: CASSLMLSVRGGRAIDTQYF

d_call: -
j_call: TRBJ1-1
v_call: TRBV29-1
clone_size: -
cdr3_nt: TGCAGCGTTAACGGTCGGACTGAAGCTTTCTTT
cdr3_aa: CSVNGRTEAFF

d_call: TRBD1
j_call: TRBJ2-1
v_call: TRBV7-2
clone_size: many
cdr3_nt: TGTGCCAGCCAGACAGGGGGCACGGGAGGTGTAGGGGAGCAGTTCTTC
cdr3_aa: CASQTGGTGGVGEQFF

d_call: TRBD1
j_call: TRBJ2-1
v_call: TRBV29-1
clone_size: many
cdr3_nt: TGCAGCGAAGGGGGCAACTACAATGAGCAGTTCTTC
cdr3_aa: CSEGGNYNEQFF

d_call: TRBD2
j_call: TRBJ2-1
v_call: TRBV6-1
clone_size: few
cdr3_nt: TGTGCCAGCACTACCCCGGGACGTCTAGCGGGTCGAGGCGAGCAGTTCTTC
cdr3_aa: CASTTPGRLAGRGEQFF